Listed here are 3 T cell receptor beta chains from one sample, sequenced in a study of identical twins. From the 5' RACE reads, TCRdb called clonotypes with MiXCR, one entry per CDR3 protein. The sample holds about 690,000 distinct CDR3 sequences, around 6% seen once. The specimen was naive T cells sorted from blood. The receptors come from a man younger than 35 in good health.

The chain has TRBV5-1 and TRBJ2-1; 8 bases line up with TRBD1. Looked up from germline, CDR1 is SGHRS and CDR2 is YFSETQ. The trim removed 5 bases at V and 0 bases at J, leaving 4 bases unmatched. The CDR3 spans 15 residues. CDR3 in amino acids: CASRYRGDSYNEQFF. In DNA, the CDR3 is TGCGCCAGCAGATACAGGGGGGACTCCTACAATGAGCAGTTCTTC.

CDR3 region: CASSQDRGGGELFF. As DNA, the CDR3 is TGTGCCAGCAGCCAAGACAGGGGCGGCGGGGAGCTGTTTTTT. The chain employs TRBV4-2 and TRBJ2-2, with D possibly TRBD1 on 6 matching bases. Between the trimmed V and J ends, which lost 0 bases and 7 bases, there was a span of 9 bases. CDR1 is LGHNA and CDR2 is YNFKEQ in the germline V gene. The CDR3 extends over 14 amino acids.

There are a few counts of this clonotype. This chain links TRBV7-2 with TRBJ2-1; D is perhaps TRBD2 (6 bases). Germline V lookup: CDR1 SGHTA, CDR2 FQGNSA. Trimming left V 5 bases short and J 13 bases short, with 15 bases between. The CDR3 runs 12 residues. CDR3 coding DNA: TGTGCCAGCAGCCCTGACCCGGGAGTCCAGTTCTTC. The encoded protein is CASSPDPGVQFF.